This TCR beta chain is drawn from a study of monozygotic twins with inflammatory bowel disease. Donors each contributed one blood sample measuring less than 3 ml. TCRdb re-called the 5' RACE reads; every CDR3 protein appears as one record, without DNA. This repertoire comprises 300,000 to 400,000 distinct CDR3 sequences; its ten largest clones make up 2.6%. As concerns this clonotype: Its specificity is not known.

Study results and caveats: Diversity of TCRbeta measured by inverse Simpson was lower in IBD patients than in healthy co-twins.

The receptor was isolated from a human donor with ulcerative colitis or Crohn's disease, or a healthy co-twin of an affected twin (not recorded which). The specimen sequenced was blood.

CDR3 residues: CASSQWRTDETLNEQFF. The rearrangement joins TRBV4-3 to TRBJ2-1; TCRdb's D call, TRBD1, is unchecked because there is no DNA. Germline assignment: CDR1 LGHNA and CDR2 YSLEER. This CDR3 is built from 17 residues.